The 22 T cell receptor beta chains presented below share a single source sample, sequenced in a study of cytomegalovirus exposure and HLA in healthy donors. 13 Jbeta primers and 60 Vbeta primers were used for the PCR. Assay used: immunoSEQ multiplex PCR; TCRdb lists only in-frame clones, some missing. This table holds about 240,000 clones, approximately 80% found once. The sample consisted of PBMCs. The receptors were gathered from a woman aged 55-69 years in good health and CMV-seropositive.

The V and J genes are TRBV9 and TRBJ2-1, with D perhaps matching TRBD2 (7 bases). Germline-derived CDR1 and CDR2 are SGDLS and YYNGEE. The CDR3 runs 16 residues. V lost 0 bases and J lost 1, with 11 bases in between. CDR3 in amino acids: CASSVGGGASYNEQFF. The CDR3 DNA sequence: TGTGCCAGCAGCGTAGGAGGGGGGGCTTCCTACAATGAGCAGTTCTTC.

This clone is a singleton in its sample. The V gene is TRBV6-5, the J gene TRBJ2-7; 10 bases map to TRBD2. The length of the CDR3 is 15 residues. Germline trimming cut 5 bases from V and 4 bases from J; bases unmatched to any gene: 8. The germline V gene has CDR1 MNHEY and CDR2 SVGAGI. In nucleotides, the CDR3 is TGTGCCAGCAGTGCCCTCGGGACTAGCGAGTACGAGCAGTACTTC. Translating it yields CASSALGTSEYEQYF.

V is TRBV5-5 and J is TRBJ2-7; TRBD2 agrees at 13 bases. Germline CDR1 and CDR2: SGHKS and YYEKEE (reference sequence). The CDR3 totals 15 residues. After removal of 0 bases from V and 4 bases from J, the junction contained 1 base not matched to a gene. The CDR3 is CASSLGTSGSYEQYF. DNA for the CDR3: TGTGCCAGCAGCTTGGGGACTAGCGGGAGTTACGAGCAGTACTTC.

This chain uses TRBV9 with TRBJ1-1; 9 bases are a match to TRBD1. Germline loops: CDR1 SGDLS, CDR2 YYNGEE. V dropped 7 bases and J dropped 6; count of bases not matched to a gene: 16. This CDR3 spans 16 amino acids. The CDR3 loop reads CASSRKAGTGIPEAFF. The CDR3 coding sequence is TGTGCCAGCTCCAGAAAAGCCGGGACAGGGATCCCTGAAGCTTTCTTT.

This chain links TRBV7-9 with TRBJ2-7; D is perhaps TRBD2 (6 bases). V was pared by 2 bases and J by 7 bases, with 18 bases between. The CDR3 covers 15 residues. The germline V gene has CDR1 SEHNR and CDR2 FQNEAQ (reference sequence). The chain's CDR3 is CASSLPGGWVNEQYF. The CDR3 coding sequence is TGTGCCAGCAGCTTACCTGGAGGGTGGGTGAATGAGCAGTACTTC.

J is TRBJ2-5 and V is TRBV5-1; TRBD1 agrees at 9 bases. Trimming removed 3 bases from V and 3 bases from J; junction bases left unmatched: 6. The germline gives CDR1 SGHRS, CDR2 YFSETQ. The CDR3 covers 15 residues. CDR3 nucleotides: TGCGCCAGCAGCTCAGGACAGGGGATGGAAGAGACCCAGTACTTC. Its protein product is CASSSGQGMEETQYF.

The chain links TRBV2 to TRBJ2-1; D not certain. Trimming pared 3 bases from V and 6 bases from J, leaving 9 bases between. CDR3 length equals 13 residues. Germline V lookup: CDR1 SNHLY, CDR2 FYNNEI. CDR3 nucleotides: TGTGCCAGCAGTGACGGTGACACCAATGAGCAGTTCTTC. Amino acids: CASSDGDTNEQFF.

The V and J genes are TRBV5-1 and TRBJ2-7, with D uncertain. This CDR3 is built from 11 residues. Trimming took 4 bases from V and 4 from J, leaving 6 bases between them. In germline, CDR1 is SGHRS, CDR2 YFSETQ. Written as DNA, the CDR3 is TGCGCCAGCAGCGACACGTACGAGCAGTACTTC. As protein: CASSDTYEQYF.

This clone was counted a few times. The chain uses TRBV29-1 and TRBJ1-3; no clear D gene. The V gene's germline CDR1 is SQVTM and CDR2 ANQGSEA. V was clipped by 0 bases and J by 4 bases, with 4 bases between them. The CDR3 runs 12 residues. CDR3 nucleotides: TGCAGCGTTGAAGAGGGCGGAAACACCATATATTTT. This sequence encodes CSVEEGGNTIYF.

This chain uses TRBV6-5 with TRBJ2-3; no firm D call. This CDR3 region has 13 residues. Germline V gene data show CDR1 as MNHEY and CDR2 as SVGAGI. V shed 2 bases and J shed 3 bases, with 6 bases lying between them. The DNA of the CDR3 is TGTGCCAGCAGTTACCGGGTGACAGATACGCAGTATTTT. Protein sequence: CASSYRVTDTQYF.

For the CDR3, the DNA is TGTGCCAGCAGATCGACAGGCATTGGTGGCTACACCTTC. Its translation is CASRSTGIGGYTF. The chain employs TRBV27 and TRBJ1-2, with D possibly matching TRBD1 (6 bases). The ends were cut back, 6 bases at V and 7 bases at J, with 15 bases in the middle. The CDR3 is 13 residues long. Germline values: CDR1 MNHEY, CDR2 SMNVEV (reference sequence).

This CDR3 is CASRYPGLMNYGYTF. In DNA form, the CDR3 reads TGTGCCAGTAGATACCCGGGACTGATGAACTATGGCTACACCTTC. The chain uses TRBV19 and TRBJ1-2, with D possibly matching TRBD1 (5 bases). This CDR3 spans 15 amino acids. Germline CDR1 is LNHDA and CDR2 is SQIVND (reference sequence). The V and J ends lost 6 bases and 2 bases respectively, with 16 bases between them.

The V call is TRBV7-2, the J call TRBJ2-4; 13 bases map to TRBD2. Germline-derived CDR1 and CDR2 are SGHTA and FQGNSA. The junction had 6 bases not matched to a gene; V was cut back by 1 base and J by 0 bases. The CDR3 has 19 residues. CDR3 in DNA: TGTGCCAGCAGCTTAGGGACTAGCGGGAGTCCACTAGCCAAAAACATTCAGTACTTC. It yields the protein CASSLGTSGSPLAKNIQYF.

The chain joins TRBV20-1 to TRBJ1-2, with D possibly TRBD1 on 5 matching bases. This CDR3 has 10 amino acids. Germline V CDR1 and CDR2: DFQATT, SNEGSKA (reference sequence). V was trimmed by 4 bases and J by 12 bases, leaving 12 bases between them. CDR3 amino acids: CSATSGKNTF. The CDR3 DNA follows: TGCAGTGCTACTTCAGGGAAGAACACCTTC.

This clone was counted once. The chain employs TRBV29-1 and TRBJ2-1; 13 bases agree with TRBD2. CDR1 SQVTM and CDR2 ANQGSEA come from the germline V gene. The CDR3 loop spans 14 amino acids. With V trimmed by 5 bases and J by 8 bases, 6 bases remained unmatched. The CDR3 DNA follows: TGCAGCGTTACCGGGACTAGCGGGATCTATGAGCAGTTCTTC. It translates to CSVTGTSGIYEQFF.

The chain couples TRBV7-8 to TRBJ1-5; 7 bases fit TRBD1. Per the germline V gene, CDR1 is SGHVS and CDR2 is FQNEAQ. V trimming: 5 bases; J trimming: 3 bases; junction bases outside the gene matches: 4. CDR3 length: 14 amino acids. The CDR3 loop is CASSRGQVNQPQHF. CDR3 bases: TGTGCCAGCAGCAGAGGACAGGTCAATCAGCCCCAGCATTTT. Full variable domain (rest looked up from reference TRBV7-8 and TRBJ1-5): GAGVSQSPRYKVAKRGQDVALRCDPISGHVSLFWYQQALGQGPEFLTYFQNEAQLDKSGLPSDRFFAERPEGSVSTLKIQRTQQEDSAVYLCASSRGQVNQPQHFGDGTRLSIL.

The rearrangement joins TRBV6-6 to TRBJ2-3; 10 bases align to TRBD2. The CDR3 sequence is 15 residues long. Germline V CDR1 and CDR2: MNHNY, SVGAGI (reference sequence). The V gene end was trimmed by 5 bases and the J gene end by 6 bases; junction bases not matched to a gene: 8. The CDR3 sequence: CASSKASGGGDTQYF. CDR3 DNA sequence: TGTGCCAGCAGTAAAGCTAGCGGGGGCGGGGATACGCAGTATTTT.

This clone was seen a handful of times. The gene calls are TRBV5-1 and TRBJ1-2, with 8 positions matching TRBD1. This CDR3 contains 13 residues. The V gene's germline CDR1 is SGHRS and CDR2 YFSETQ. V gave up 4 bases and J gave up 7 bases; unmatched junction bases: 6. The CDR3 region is CASSQWTGLGYTF. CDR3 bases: TGCGCCAGCAGCCAATGGACAGGGCTTGGCTACACCTTC.

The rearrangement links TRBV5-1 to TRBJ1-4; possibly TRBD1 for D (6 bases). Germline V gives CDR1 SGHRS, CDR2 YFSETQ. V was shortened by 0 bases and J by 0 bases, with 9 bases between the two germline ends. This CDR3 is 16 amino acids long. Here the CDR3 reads CASSLGTVTTNEKLFF. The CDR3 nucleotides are TGCGCCAGCAGCTTGGGGACAGTTACAACTAATGAAAAACTGTTTTTT.

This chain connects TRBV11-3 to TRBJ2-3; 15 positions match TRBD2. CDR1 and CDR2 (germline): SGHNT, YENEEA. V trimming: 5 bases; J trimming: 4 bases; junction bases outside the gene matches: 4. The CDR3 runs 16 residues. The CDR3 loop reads CASSPGLAGGPDTQYF. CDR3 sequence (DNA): TGTGCCAGCAGCCCGGGACTAGCGGGAGGCCCAGATACGCAGTATTTT.

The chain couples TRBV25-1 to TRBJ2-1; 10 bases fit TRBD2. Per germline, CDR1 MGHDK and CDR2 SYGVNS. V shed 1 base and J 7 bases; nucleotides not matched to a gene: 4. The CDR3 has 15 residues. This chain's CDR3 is CASSESGLARNEQFF. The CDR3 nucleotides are TGTGCCAGCAGTGAATCGGGACTAGCGAGGAATGAGCAGTTCTTC.

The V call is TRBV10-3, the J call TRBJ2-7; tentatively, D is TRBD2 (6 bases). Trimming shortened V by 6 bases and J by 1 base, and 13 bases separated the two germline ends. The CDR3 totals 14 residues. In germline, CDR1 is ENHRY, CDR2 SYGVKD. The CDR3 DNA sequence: TGTGCCATCAGGCCGGAGGGAACTTCCTACGAGCAGTACTTC. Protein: CAIRPEGTSYEQYF.